This note documents a single T cell receptor (beta chain) sequence. Its antigen is as yet unknown. The sample originates from a study of OX40 agonist ivuxolimab in advanced cancers. The overall study: Partial responses were achieved by three patients: one hepatocellular carcinoma, two cutaneous melanoma. Regarding the study as a whole: Expanded clones were, on average, more numerous in CD8+ T cells than in CD4+.

Libraries were prepared by immunoSEQ multiplex PCR; TCRdb keeps only in-frame clonotypes and omits some of them. This repertoire shows under 45,000 clones, less than 80% found once; its top ten account for roughly 9.7%. The CDR3 runs 14 residues. The trim removed 10 bases at V and 3 bases at J, leaving 7 bases unmatched. Germline values: CDR1 SNHLY, CDR2 FYNNEI. The genes are TRBV2 and TRBJ2-2; TRBD1 agrees at 8 bases. The clonotype was recovered from an adult with an advanced solid tumor such as melanoma, head and neck, liver or kidney cancer. Sequencing used CD4+ or CD8+ T cells sorted from blood, obtained in a trial of the OX40 agonist ivuxolimab. The CDR3: CAIGTGTDTGELFF. The CDR3 DNA is TGTGCCATCGGGACAGGTACCGACACCGGGGAGCTGTTTTTT.